The 32 T cell receptor beta chains given below trace back to one sample, sequenced in a study of cytomegalovirus exposure and HLA in healthy donors. Some clones are missing from TCRdb's copy, which holds only in-frame ones; the method was immunoSEQ multiplex PCR. The sample yields around 150,000 clones, about 82% seen once. The source material was PBMCs. The receptors derive from a young man in good health and CMV-seropositive.

The table lists this clone with a count of one. The J gene is TRBJ2-7, the V gene TRBV18, with TRBD2 matching 7 bases. The germline V gene has CDR1 KGHSH and CDR2 LQKENI. The CDR3 sequence is 15 residues long. J gave up 5 bases and V 2 bases, and 9 bases lay outside the gene matches. CDR3 in DNA: TGTGCCAGCTCACCAAACAGCGGGGCAGCTAACGAGCAGTACTTC. Protein sequence: CASSPNSGAANEQYF.

V gene TRBV28 combines with J gene TRBJ1-3; no definite D call. Deletions cut 6 bases from V and 0 bases from J, with 12 bases between. This CDR3 is 15 amino acids long. CDR1 is MDHEN, CDR2 SYDVKM, per germline. The CDR3 nucleotides are TGTGCCAGCAGGGAGGATATCAGCTCTGGAAACACCATATATTTT. It specifies CASREDISSGNTIYF.

The chain links TRBV6-1 to TRBJ1-6; no definite D call. V was pared by 8 bases and J by 2 bases, with 10 bases between. Germline CDR1 MNHNS, CDR2 SASEGT. This CDR3 is 14 amino acids long. In DNA, the CDR3 is TGTGCCAGCGGAGCGGACCCCTATAATTCACCCCTCCACTTT. Protein sequence: CASGADPYNSPLHF.

Only a few counts were recorded for this clone. The chain employs TRBV5-1 and TRBJ2-3, with TRBD2 identical over 10 bases. Germline CDR1 is SGHRS and CDR2 is YFSETQ. J was trimmed by 0 bases and V by 5 bases; bases with no gene match: 3. This CDR3 has 15 residues. CDR3 region: CASRTSGASTDTQYF. CDR3 DNA sequence: TGCGCCAGCAGAACTAGCGGGGCCAGCACAGATACGCAGTATTTT.

The chain links TRBV6-5 to TRBJ2-1; TRBD2 agrees at 8 bases. CDR3 size: 15 residues. V shed 6 bases, J shed 0 bases, and the junction held 4 bases outside the gene matches. CDR1 and CDR2 (germline): MNHEY, SVGAGI. DNA for the CDR3: TGTGCCAGCAGCGAGAGCGGGGGCTCCTACAATGAGCAGTTCTTC. Translating it yields CASSESGGSYNEQFF.

In its sample, this clone was seen a few times. The chain uses TRBV4-2 and TRBJ1-5; 7 nucleotides align to TRBD1. The germline V gene has CDR1 LGHNA and CDR2 YNFKEQ. J gave up 6 bases and V 1 base, and 12 bases lay outside the gene matches. The CDR3 extends over 17 amino acids. This CDR3 is CASSQGGDTGVAQPQHF. CDR3 in DNA: TGTGCCAGCAGCCAAGGAGGGGACACAGGGGTCGCTCAGCCCCAGCATTTT.

The J gene is TRBJ1-5, the V gene TRBV27, with D perhaps matching TRBD1 (5 bases). The CDR3 spans 14 residues. CDR1 is MNHEY and CDR2 is SMNVEV in the germline V gene (reference sequence). V was cut by 6 bases and J by 4 bases, with 13 bases left in between. Here the CDR3 reads CASRPLGGNQPQHF. The CDR3 DNA is TGTGCCAGCAGGCCATTGGGGGGGAATCAGCCCCAGCATTTT.

This clone was observed a handful of times. The chain uses TRBV7-9 and TRBJ1-4; 9 nucleotides agree with TRBD1. Germline V gene lookup returns CDR1 SEHNR and CDR2 FQNEAQ (reference sequence). V shed 7 bases, J shed 3 bases, and the junction held 9 bases outside the gene matches. The CDR3 extends over 16 amino acids. CDR3 protein: CASMDRGHRANEKLFF. In DNA form, the CDR3 reads TGTGCCAGCATGGACAGGGGCCACAGAGCTAATGAAAAACTGTTTTTT.

This chain links TRBV5-1 with TRBJ2-1; 9 nucleotides line up with TRBD1. The V gene's germline CDR1 is SGHRS and CDR2 YFSETQ. The CDR3 contains 16 residues. V was pared by 4 bases and J by 0 bases, with 5 bases of the junction left unmatched. The CDR3 loop reads CASSKGTGRSYNEQFF. DNA for the CDR3: TGCGCCAGCAGCAAGGGGACAGGGCGCTCCTACAATGAGCAGTTCTTC.

This chain uses TRBV11-2 with TRBJ1-1, with 8 bases matching TRBD1. The CDR3 covers 15 residues. V gave up 5 bases and J gave up 1 base; unmatched junction bases: 6. The germline CDR1 and CDR2 sequences are SGHAT and FQNNGV. The CDR3 loop is CASSRQGRTNTEAFF. The CDR3 DNA reads as TGTGCCAGCAGCCGACAGGGGAGGACGAACACTGAAGCTTTCTTT.

The gene calls are TRBV7-6 and TRBJ2-7, with 7 nucleotides matching TRBD1. The ends lost 1 base at V and 3 bases at J; junction bases unmatched: 6. Germline V CDR1 and CDR2: SGHVS, FNYEAQ. The CDR3 contains 15 residues. Here the CDR3 reads CASSLGTGPRYEQYF. As DNA, the CDR3 is TGTGCCAGCAGCTTAGGGACAGGCCCCCGCTACGAGCAGTACTTC.

The V gene is TRBV4-3, the J gene TRBJ2-1, with D possibly being TRBD1 (5 bases). The length of the CDR3 is 14 residues. Per germline, CDR1 LGHNA and CDR2 YSLEER. V lost 0 bases and J 13 bases, leaving 16 bases between the germline ends. CDR3 in DNA: TGCGCCAGCAGCCAAGATGACTCTCAGGGATCCCAGTTCTTC. Its translation: CASSQDDSQGSQFF.

This clone has only a few counts. The rearrangement uses TRBV2 and TRBJ1-2; D unclear. CDR3 length: 12 amino acids. V was trimmed by 6 bases and J by 1 base, leaving 6 bases between them. CDR1 SNHLY and CDR2 FYNNEI come from the germline V gene. DNA for the CDR3: TGTGCCAGCAGGGGAGATAACTATGGCTACACCTTC. Translating it yields CASRGDNYGYTF.

The chain employs TRBV14 and TRBJ1-2, with a tentative D call TRBD1 (5 bases). The V end lost 0 bases, the J end lost 5 bases, and 16 bases lay between the germline ends. This CDR3 has 16 residues. CDR1 SGHDN and CDR2 FVKESK come from the germline V gene. This chain's CDR3 is CASSQDRGRRGYGYTF. In DNA, the CDR3 is TGTGCCAGCAGCCAAGATCGGGGCAGGAGGGGTTATGGCTACACCTTC.

The rearrangement joins TRBV10-3 to TRBJ1-1, with no clear D. The CDR3 consists of 15 residues. The V gene's germline CDR1 is ENHRY and CDR2 SYGVKD. V lost 0 bases, J lost 1 base, and 9 bases lay in between. The CDR3 reads CAISESGEGNTEAFF. CDR3 sequence (DNA): TGTGCCATCAGTGAGTCCGGAGAGGGGAACACTGAAGCTTTCTTT.

V usage is TRBV9 and J usage is TRBJ2-3; the match to TRBD1 covers 10 bases. Germline CDR1 reads SGDLS; CDR2 reads YYNGEE. V was clipped by 1 base and J by 2 bases; unmatched bases: 4. The CDR3 consists of 16 residues. As DNA, the CDR3 is TGTGCCAGCAGCGTAAAGGGACAGGGGAACACAGATACGCAGTATTTT. Its translation: CASSVKGQGNTDTQYF.

The chain is built from TRBV5-1 and TRBJ1-2, with 9 bases that match TRBD1. Germline V gene sequence: CDR1 SGHRS, CDR2 YFSETQ. Trimming at V came to 2 bases and at J to 4 bases, leaving 9 bases not matched to a gene. This CDR3 has 16 residues. The CDR3 coding sequence is TGCGCCAGCAGCTTTTACACGGGACAGGGAGTCTATGGCTACACCTTC. The encoded protein is CASSFYTGQGVYGYTF.

The V call is TRBV6-5, the J call TRBJ2-5, with 8 positions matching TRBD2. CDR3 size: 13 residues. With V trimmed by 6 bases and J by 5 bases, 5 bases remained unmatched. The germline V gene encodes CDR1 MNHEY and CDR2 SVGAGI. CDR3 loop: CASSRTSRETQYF. The DNA of the CDR3 is TGTGCCAGCAGCCGGACTAGCCGCGAGACCCAGTACTTC.

The chain recombines TRBV1 with TRBJ1-5; TRBD1 is the table's D call and was not checked against the DNA. TRBV1 is shown as a pseudogene. The CDR3 runs 17 residues. CDR3 DNA sequence: TGCACCAGCAGCCTCAAGCGGGACAGGGGTTGCAATCAGCCCCAGCATTTT. This encodes CTSSLKRDRGCNQPQHF.

The chain employs TRBV18 and TRBJ1-6; 11 bases line up with TRBD1. V dropped 3 bases and J dropped 8; count of bases not matched to a gene: 3. Germline V lookup: CDR1 KGHSH, CDR2 LQKENI. This CDR3 contains 15 residues. The CDR3 sequence: CASSPGTGGYSPLHF. CDR3 DNA: TGTGCCAGCTCACCCGGGACAGGGGGATATTCACCCCTCCACTTT.

The chain combines TRBV15 with TRBJ2-7; the match to TRBD1 covers 8 bases. CDR1 is LNHNV and CDR2 is YYDKDF in the germline V gene (reference sequence). There are 14 residues in the CDR3. V trimming: 5 bases; J trimming: 4 bases; junction bases outside the gene matches: 7. The chain's CDR3 is CATSYSDRGYEQYF. CDR3 nucleotide sequence: TGTGCCACCAGCTACTCTGACAGGGGTTACGAGCAGTACTTC.

The chain carries TRBV10-2 and TRBJ1-2; TRBD1 is a possible D gene (5 bases). Trimming cost V 6 bases and J 0 bases, with 8 bases left between them. Germline V gives CDR1 WSHSY, CDR2 SAAADI. The CDR3 is 13 residues long. This chain's CDR3 is CASRDRSNYGYTF. CDR3 coding DNA: TGCGCCAGCAGAGACAGATCTAACTATGGCTACACCTTC.

The chain employs TRBV4-1 and TRBJ1-3; possibly TRBD1 for D (5 bases). V gave up 4 bases and J gave up 3 bases, with 16 bases separating them. This CDR3 contains 16 residues. Germline loops: CDR1 MGHRA, CDR2 YSYEKL. CDR3: CASSLYVGGGGNTIYF. For the CDR3, the DNA is TGCGCCAGCAGCCTTTACGTCGGGGGAGGTGGAAACACCATATATTTT.

The chain links TRBV7-3 to TRBJ2-7; perhaps TRBD1 as D (6 bases). Germline loops: CDR1 SGHTA, CDR2 FQGTGA. The CDR3 runs to 14 residues. V lost 5 bases to trimming and J lost 1 base, with 12 bases between them. CDR3 sequence: CASSKDRGSYEQYF. CDR3 nucleotides: TGTGCCAGCAGCAAGGACAGAGGGTCCTACGAGCAGTACTTC.

The chain has TRBV19 and TRBJ2-5; perhaps TRBD2 as D (6 bases). The CDR3 totals 13 residues. V shed 3 bases and J shed 7 bases, with 12 bases lying between them. The V gene's germline CDR1 is LNHDA and CDR2 SQIVND (reference sequence). This chain's CDR3 is CASSMEGLGTQYF. The DNA for the CDR3 is TGTGCCAGTAGTATGGAGGGGTTGGGGACCCAGTACTTC.

The chain couples TRBV30 to TRBJ2-7, with TRBD1 identical over 9 bases. This CDR3 is 14 amino acids long. V lost 5 bases to trimming and J lost 0 bases; unmatched junction nucleotides: 5. Germline CDR1 and CDR2: GTSNPN and SVGIG (reference sequence). The DNA of the CDR3 is TGTGCCTGGGAGGACAGGGGCCACTCCTACGAGCAGTACTTC. Protein: CAWEDRGHSYEQYF.

The chain combines TRBV4-3 with TRBJ2-1, with 8 bases aligning to TRBD2. Germline lookup yields CDR1 LGHNA and CDR2 YSLEER. Trimming removed 0 bases from V and 0 bases from J; junction bases left unmatched: 4. The CDR3 runs 17 residues. CDR3 bases: TGCGCCAGCAGCCAAGATTACGGGACTAGCTCCTACAATGAGCAGTTCTTC. Its protein product is CASSQDYGTSSYNEQFF.

The chain combines TRBV7-2 with TRBJ1-1, with a possible D match to TRBD1 (6 bases). The germline V gene encodes CDR1 SGHTA and CDR2 FQGNSA. V was trimmed by 7 bases and J by 4 bases, leaving 16 bases between them. There are 14 residues in the CDR3. The CDR3 is CASTPRGGVTEAFF. DNA of the CDR3: TGTGCCAGCACCCCCCGGGGGGGCGTCACTGAAGCTTTCTTT. Full variable domain (outside the CDR3, taken from reference TRBV7-2 and TRBJ1-1): GAGVSQSPSNKVTEKGKDVELRCDPISGHTALYWYRQSLGQGLEFLIYFQGNSAPDKSGLPSDRFSAERTGGSVSTLTIQRTQQEDSAVYLCASTPRGGVTEAFFGQGTRLTVV.

This clone appeared a few times. The V gene is TRBV4-3, the J gene TRBJ1-3; 8 bases agree with TRBD1. Germline V gives CDR1 LGHNA, CDR2 YSLEER. The CDR3 has 16 residues. Losses at the gene ends were 2 bases for V and 4 bases for J; bases not matched to a gene: 7. CDR3: CASSQQRQGNGNTIYF. The CDR3 bases are TGCGCCAGCAGCCAACAACGACAGGGGAACGGAAACACCATATATTTT.

V is TRBV6-7 and J is TRBJ2-4; 7 bases fit TRBD1. TRBV6-7 is classed as an ORF, of uncertain function. The junction had 15 bases not matched to a gene; V was cut back by 6 bases and J by 1 base. CDR3 length: 18 amino acids. This CDR3 is CASSEDRSSKVAKNIQYF. As DNA, the CDR3 is TGTGCCAGCAGCGAGGACAGGTCGTCTAAGGTGGCCAAAAACATTCAGTACTTC.

This clone has a single count. The chain uses TRBV7-2 and TRBJ2-3; 16 bases are a match to TRBD2. Looked up from germline, CDR1 is SGHTA and CDR2 is FQGNSA. The CDR3 contains 18 residues. V dropped 5 bases and J dropped 2; count of bases not matched to a gene: 7. DNA for the CDR3: TGTGCCAGCAGCCCGGGACTAGCGGGGGGGAGGTTCACAGATACGCAGTATTTT. As protein: CASSPGLAGGRFTDTQYF.

The chain joins TRBV2 to TRBJ1-3; D is perhaps TRBD1 (5 bases). This CDR3 contains 14 residues. Germline V lookup: CDR1 SNHLY, CDR2 FYNNEI. Between the trimmed V and J ends, which lost 1 base and 4 bases, there was a span of 8 bases. CDR3 nucleotide sequence: TGTGCCAGCAGTGAAGGGACACCCGGAAACACCATATATTTT. Amino acids: CASSEGTPGNTIYF.